Listed here are 20 T cell receptor beta chains from one sample, sequenced in a study of cytomegalovirus exposure and HLA in healthy donors (dated by TCRdb to the late 2010s). Library preparation employed the immunoSEQ multiplex PCR assay. TCRdb re-hosts the immuneACCESS table, in-frame sequences only. Its copies lack some clones; in the studies checked, an unresolved V gene accounts for under half of them, and the cause for the rest is not known. This sample holds fewer than 400,000 clones; 88% were observed only once. Clones ranked in the top ten supply over 0.9% of the sample. The sample comprised PBMCs. These receptors were collected from a man younger than 45 in good health and CMV-seronegative.

The gene calls are TRBV6-5 and TRBJ2-7, with 9 nucleotides matching TRBD1. The CDR3 extends over 16 amino acids. The trim removed 0 bases at V and 6 bases at J, leaving 9 bases unmatched. Germline V gene lookup returns CDR1 MNHEY and CDR2 SVGAGI. The DNA of the CDR3 is TGTGCCAGCAGTTACTCGTTCCAGGGACAGGGCTTCGAGCAGTACTTC. Amino acid sequence: CASSYSFQGQGFEQYF.

The CDR3: CASSSSGGGNTEAFF. The CDR3 DNA reads TGTGCCAGCAGTTCCTCAGGGGGTGGGAACACTGAAGCTTTCTTT. This chain uses TRBV6-5 with TRBJ1-1; 7 bases map to TRBD1. The CDR3 has 15 amino acids. V lost 4 bases to trimming and J lost 1 base; unmatched junction nucleotides: 6. In germline, CDR1 is MNHEY, CDR2 SVGAGI.

This chain links TRBV27 with TRBJ2-5; D is uncertain. Germline values: CDR1 MNHEY, CDR2 SMNVEV (reference sequence). The CDR3 has 13 residues. V was cut by 3 bases and J by 4 bases, with 9 bases left in between. The DNA of the CDR3 is TGTGCCAGCAGTTTGAATCAGTTAGAGACCCAGTACTTC. It translates to CASSLNQLETQYF.

The rearrangement joins TRBV5-4 to TRBJ1-1; 8 bases agree with TRBD1. The CDR3 has 17 amino acids. Per the germline V gene, CDR1 is SGHNT and CDR2 is YYREEE (reference sequence). Trimming cost V 4 bases and J 4 bases; bases outside gene matches: 15. CDR3 in DNA: TGTGCCAGCAGCCAAGACAGGGGTACATCGATCCGCACTGAAGCTTTCTTT. It specifies CASSQDRGTSIRTEAFF.

This clone is a singleton in its sample. The chain is built from TRBV5-1 and TRBJ2-7; TRBD1 is a possible D gene (6 bases). V lost 4 bases and J lost 4, with 12 bases in between. Germline V lookup: CDR1 SGHRS, CDR2 YFSETQ. The CDR3 runs 13 residues. CDR3 region: CASSLGTFYEQYF. The CDR3 DNA reads as TGCGCCAGCAGCCTCGGGACATTTTACGAGCAGTACTTC.

V and J are TRBV19 and TRBJ2-7, with TRBD1 matching 8 bases. This CDR3 contains 15 residues. Germline CDR1 reads LNHDA; CDR2 reads SQIVND (reference sequence). The J segment lost 2 bases and the V segment lost 6 bases, leaving 9 bases of the junction unmatched. In DNA, the CDR3 is TGTGCCAGTAGCACCCTGGCAGGGGGCGCCTACGAGCAGTACTTC. Protein sequence: CASSTLAGGAYEQYF.

The chain is built from TRBV18 and TRBJ1-3; 8 bases line up with TRBD1. The germline gives CDR1 KGHSH, CDR2 LQKENI. The CDR3 consists of 15 residues. V dropped 2 bases and J dropped 4; count of bases not matched to a gene: 4. The CDR3 DNA is TGTGCCAGCTCACCAGGCAGGGGGCCAGGAAACACCATATATTTT. It is translated as CASSPGRGPGNTIYF.

V gene TRBV4-3 combines with J gene TRBJ2-1; 10 bases match TRBD2. The V gene end was trimmed by 1 base and the J gene end by 7 bases; junction bases not matched to a gene: 4. Germline V gene sequence: CDR1 LGHNA, CDR2 YSLEER. The CDR3 is 15 amino acids. The CDR3 loop reads CASSQAAGGQNEQFF. CDR3 bases: TGCGCCAGCAGCCAAGCAGCGGGGGGGCAGAATGAGCAGTTCTTC.

The chain carries TRBV4-1 and TRBJ2-5, with TRBD2 matching over 13 bases. The CDR3 is 16 residues long. Trimming at V came to 3 bases and at J to 3 bases, leaving 4 bases not matched to a gene. Germline V gives CDR1 MGHRA, CDR2 YSYEKL. CDR3 nucleotides: TGCGCCAGCAGCCAGGGACTAGCGGGGTCAGAAGAGACCCAGTACTTC. Residues: CASSQGLAGSEETQYF.

The CDR3 spells CASSGVRAGGANEQFF. CDR3 DNA: TGTGCCAGCAGCGGGGTGAGGGCCGGGGGGGCGAATGAGCAGTTCTTC. The rearrangement links TRBV11-2 to TRBJ2-1; 8 nucleotides align to TRBD2. Unmatched junction bases numbered 13, after V lost 5 bases and J lost 7 bases. The CDR3 totals 16 residues. Germline CDR1 SGHAT, CDR2 FQNNGV.

The chain recombines TRBV11-2 with TRBJ1-2; TRBD1 might be the D (6 bases). This CDR3 comprises 14 residues. Germline CDR1 and CDR2: SGHAT and FQNNGV. The V end was cut by 1 base, the J end by 8 bases, with 14 bases between. The CDR3 DNA is TGTGCCAGCAGCTTAGTAAATGCAGGGGAAGGCTACACCTTC. Its translation is CASSLVNAGEGYTF.

This chain joins TRBV5-1 and TRBJ1-6, with D possibly matching TRBD1 (5 bases). The V gene lost 2 bases and the J gene lost 8 bases, with 5 bases spanning the gap. The CDR3 is 12 residues long. Germline CDR1 reads SGHRS; CDR2 reads YFSETQ. In DNA, the CDR3 is TGCGCCAGCAGCTTAGGGGATTCACCCCTCCACTTT. Protein: CASSLGDSPLHF.

For this clone: This sample also contains other DNA sequences that code for the same CDR3. The CDR3 region is CASSPSGGNGYTF. The CDR3, as DNA: TGTGCCAGCTCACCGTCAGGGGGCAATGGCTACACCTTC. The gene calls are TRBV18 and TRBJ1-2, with 8 positions matching TRBD1. The germline V gene has CDR1 KGHSH and CDR2 LQKENI. This CDR3 is 13 amino acids long. The junction had 3 bases not matched to a gene; V was cut back by 3 bases and J by 6 bases.

The chain is built from TRBV6-1 and TRBJ1-2; 11 nucleotides match TRBD1. J lost 7 bases, V lost 1 base, and 5 bases had no gene match. The germline gives CDR1 MNHNS, CDR2 SASEGT. This CDR3 has 15 amino acids. CDR3 DNA sequence: TGTGCCAGCAGTGAAGACGGGACAGGGGGGGGTGGCTACACCTTC. Amino acid sequence: CASSEDGTGGGGYTF.

This clone was observed a single time. This chain links TRBV5-6 with TRBJ2-1, with 11 bases lining up with TRBD1. The CDR3 has 14 residues. Per the germline V gene, CDR1 is SGHDT and CDR2 is YYEEEE. Trimming took 2 bases from V and 7 from J; bases not matched to a gene: 2. The CDR3 DNA reads TGTGCCAGCAGCTTTGGGACAGGGGGGAATGAGCAGTTCTTC. Translation gives CASSFGTGGNEQFF.

J is TRBJ1-1 and V is TRBV18; unclear D gene. Germline V gene data show CDR1 as KGHSH and CDR2 as LQKENI. The CDR3 loop spans 15 amino acids. Trimming cost V 2 bases and J 5 bases, with 15 bases left between them. This CDR3 reads CASSPSHVGETEAFF. In DNA, the CDR3 is TGTGCCAGCTCACCATCCCACGTCGGTGAAACTGAAGCTTTCTTT.

The rearrangement joins TRBV29-1 to TRBJ1-1; D possibly corresponds to TRBD1 (5 bases). The length of the CDR3 is 13 residues. The germline gives CDR1 SQVTM, CDR2 ANQGSEA. V was pared by 7 bases and J by 0 bases, with 12 bases between. In DNA, the CDR3 is TGCAGCGGACGAACCAGGGTGAACACTGAAGCTTTCTTT. It encodes CSGRTRVNTEAFF.

This rearrangement joins TRBV5-1 to TRBJ2-1, with 13 bases matching TRBD2. The CDR3 sequence is 16 residues long. CDR1 and CDR2 (germline): SGHRS, YFSETQ. The V segment lost 0 bases and the J segment 7 bases; nucleotides outside the gene matches: 4. The CDR3: CASSLELAGGRNEQFF. CDR3 in DNA: TGCGCCAGCAGCTTGGAACTAGCGGGGGGGCGGAATGAGCAGTTCTTC.

The gene calls are TRBV4-3 and TRBJ2-6, with D tentatively TRBD2 (5 bases). Per the germline V gene, CDR1 is LGHNA and CDR2 is YSLEER. The length of the CDR3 is 16 residues. V lost 4 bases and J lost 0, with 10 bases in between. CDR3 DNA sequence: TGCGCCAGCAGCCTTTCCCGGGGCTCTGGGGCCAACGTCCTGACTTTC. It codes for CASSLSRGSGANVLTF.

The J gene is TRBJ2-4, the V gene TRBV4-1; a possible D gene is TRBD1 (6 bases). V lost 2 bases to trimming and J lost 3 bases, with 17 bases between them. Germline V gene lookup returns CDR1 MGHRA and CDR2 YSYEKL. The CDR3 contains 17 residues. The CDR3 sequence is CASSQRRDTNYKNIQYF. Written as DNA, the CDR3 is TGCGCCAGCAGCCAACGCCGGGACACCAATTACAAAAACATTCAGTACTTC.